One sample yielded the 4 T cell receptor beta chains listed below, sequenced in a study of shared clonotypes between healthy human individuals. CD45RO negativity and positive selection for CCR7 defined naive CD8 cells, a population that excluded terminally differentiated effector memory CD45RA+ cells. Clones were read by immunoSEQ multiplex PCR, and TCRdb kept only the in-frame ones, dropping some. The table shows roughly 590,000 clones, with less than 97% occurring only once. The specimen was naive CD8+ T cells sorted from blood. The receptors stem from a woman in her 30s in good health.

This chain links TRBV7-9 with TRBJ1-2; unclear D gene. V was trimmed by 7 bases and J by 4 bases, leaving 16 bases between them. The CDR3 is made up of 14 amino acids. Looked up from germline, CDR1 is SEHNR and CDR2 is FQNEAQ (reference sequence). DNA of the CDR3: TGTGCCAGCACCCCTCAGCCAGGAACCTATGGCTACACCTTC. This encodes CASTPQPGTYGYTF. The variable domain in full, with the rest retrieved from reference TRBV7-9 and TRBJ1-2, is DTGVSQNPRHKITKRGQNVTFRCDPISEHNRLYWYRQTLGQGPEFLTYFQNEAQLEKSRLLSDRFSAERPKGSFSTLEIQRTEQGDSAMYLCASTPQPGTYGYTFGSGTRLTVV.

J is TRBJ2-7 and V is TRBV5-6; TRBD2 aligns across 10 bases. The CDR3 is made up of 16 amino acids. Germline CDR1 is SGHDT and CDR2 is YYEEEE. V was clipped by 1 base and J by 2 bases; unmatched bases: 6. CDR3 in amino acids: CASSLRPSGRTYEQYF. For the CDR3, the DNA is TGTGCCAGCAGCTTGAGGCCTAGCGGGAGAACCTACGAGCAGTACTTC. The full variable domain, with the rest looked up from reference TRBV5-6 and TRBJ2-7, is DAGVTQSPTHLIKTRGQQVTLRCSPKSGHDTVSWYQQALGQGPQFIFQYYEEEERQRGNFPDRFSGHQFPNYSSELNVNALLLGDSALYLCASSLRPSGRTYEQYFGPGTRLTVT.

The chain combines TRBV7-9 with TRBJ1-1; possible D gene TRBD1, 6 bases. Germline-derived CDR1 and CDR2 are SEHNR and FQNEAQ (reference sequence). CDR3 length: 15 residues. V was pared by 1 base and J by 7 bases, with 16 bases between. The CDR3 nucleotides are TGTGCCAGCAGCTTAGGCGTTGGACAGCAGGGTGAAGCTTTCTTT. Translation gives CASSLGVGQQGEAFF.

The chain joins TRBV28 to TRBJ1-3; 7 positions agree with TRBD1. The CDR3 length is 17 residues. Germline values: CDR1 MDHEN, CDR2 SYDVKM. V dropped 5 bases and J dropped 7; count of bases not matched to a gene: 17. The CDR3 sequence is CASSPQPFHRGMNTIYF. DNA of the CDR3: TGTGCCAGCAGTCCTCAGCCGTTCCACAGGGGAATGAACACCATATATTTT. Variable domain in full (rest from reference TRBV28 and TRBJ1-3): DVKVTQSSRYLVKRTGEKVFLECVQDMDHENMFWYRQDPGLGLRLIYFSYDVKMKEKGDIPEGYSVSREKKERFSLILESASTNQTSMYLCASSPQPFHRGMNTIYFGEGSWLTVV.